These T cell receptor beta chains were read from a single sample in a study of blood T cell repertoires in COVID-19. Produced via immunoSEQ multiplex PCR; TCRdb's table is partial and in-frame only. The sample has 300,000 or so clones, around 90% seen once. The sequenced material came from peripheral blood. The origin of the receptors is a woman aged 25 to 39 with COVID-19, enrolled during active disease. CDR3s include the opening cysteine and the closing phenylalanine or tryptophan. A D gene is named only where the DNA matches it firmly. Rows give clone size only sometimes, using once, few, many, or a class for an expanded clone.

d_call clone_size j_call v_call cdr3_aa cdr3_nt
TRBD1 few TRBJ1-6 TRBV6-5 CASSYSDRGSNSPLHF TGTGCCAGCAGTTACTCGGACAGGGGGTCCAATTCACCCCTCCACTTT
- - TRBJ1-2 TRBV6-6 CASSYSRERKGYTF TGTGCCAGCAGTTACTCGAGGGAGCGAAAAGGCTACACCTTC
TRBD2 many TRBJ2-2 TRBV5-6 CASSSIGLAGGRDTGELFF TGTGCCAGCAGCTCGATTGGACTAGCGGGAGGTAGGGACACCGGGGAGCTGTTTTTT
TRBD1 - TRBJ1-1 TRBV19 CASSIAETGEAFF TGTGCCAGTAGTATAGCCGAGACAGGGGAAGCTTTCTTT
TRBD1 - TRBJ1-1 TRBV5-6 CASSLPDRGMNTEAFF TGTGCCAGCAGCTTGCCCGACAGGGGGATGAACACTGAAGCTTTCTTT
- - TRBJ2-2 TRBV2 CASSPLAGRTGELFF TGTGCCAGCAGTCCCCTCGCGGGGAGGACCGGGGAGCTGTTTTTT
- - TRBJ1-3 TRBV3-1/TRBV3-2 CASSQGPQGSGNTIYF TGTGCCAGCAGCCAAGGGCCACAGGGATCTGGAAACACCATATATTTT
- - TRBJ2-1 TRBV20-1 CSASSVNEQFF TGCAGTGCTTCTAGCGTAAATGAGCAGTTCTTC
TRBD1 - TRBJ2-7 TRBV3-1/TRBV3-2 CASSQRGPGTGPYEQYF TGTGCCAGCAGCCAGCGGGGCCCCGGGACAGGGCCTTACGAGCAGTACTTC
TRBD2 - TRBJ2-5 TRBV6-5 CASLPGLRETQYF TGTGCCAGTTTACCGGGACTACGAGAGACCCAGTACTTC
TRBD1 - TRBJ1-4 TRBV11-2 CASSPVRQGIANEKLFF TGTGCCAGCAGCCCCGTCCGACAGGGAATCGCTAATGAAAAACTGTTTTTT
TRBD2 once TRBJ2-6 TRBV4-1 CASSPGLAASGANVLTF TGCGCCAGCAGCCCAGGACTAGCGGCCTCTGGGGCCAACGTCCTGACTTTC
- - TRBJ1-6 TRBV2 CARGEGAYSPLHF TGTGCCAGAGGGGAGGGTGCGTATTCACCCCTCCACTTT
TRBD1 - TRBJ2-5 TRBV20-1 CSASRPGQGSWLETQYF TGCAGTGCTAGTCGCCCCGGACAGGGAAGCTGGCTGGAGACCCAGTACTTC
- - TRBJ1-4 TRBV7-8 CASAQRGGTNEKLFF TGTGCCAGCGCCCAGCGGGGCGGGACTAATGAAAAACTGTTTTTT
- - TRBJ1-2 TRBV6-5 CASSARREIGGYTF TGTGCCAGCAGCGCCCGTCGGGAAATCGGTGGCTACACCTTC
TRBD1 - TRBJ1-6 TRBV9 CASSPQTGERSPLHF TGTGCCAGCAGCCCCCAGACAGGGGAAAGGTCACCCCTCCACTTT
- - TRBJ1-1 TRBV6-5 CASRSTANTEAFF TGTGCCAGCAGGTCCACAGCAAACACTGAAGCTTTCTTT
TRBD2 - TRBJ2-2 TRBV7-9 CASSSKRERNTGELFF TGTGCCAGCAGCTCGAAGCGGGAAAGGAACACCGGGGAGCTGTTTTTT
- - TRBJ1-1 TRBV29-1 CSVSGTIGLEAFF TGCAGCGTGTCCGGGACAATAGGGTTGGAAGCTTTCTTT
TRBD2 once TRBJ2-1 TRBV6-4 CASSVGLAGVSSYNEQFF TGTGCCAGCAGTGTGGGACTAGCGGGAGTAAGCTCCTACAATGAGCAGTTCTTC
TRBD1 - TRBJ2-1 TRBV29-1 CSVDGIVTGSGNEQFF TGCAGCGTTGACGGGATTGTGACAGGGAGCGGCAATGAGCAGTTCTTC
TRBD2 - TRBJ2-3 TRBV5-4 CASSLVAGETTQYF TGTGCCAGCAGCTTGGTAGCGGGAGAGACTACGCAGTATTTT
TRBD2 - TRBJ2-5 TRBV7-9 CASSLEYWEGLRETQYF TGTGCCAGCAGCTTAGAGTATTGGGAGGGCCTTCGGGAGACCCAGTACTTC
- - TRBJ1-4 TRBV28 CASSLSQPGQEKLFF TGTGCCAGCAGTTTATCACAGCCAGGGCAGGAAAAACTGTTTTTT
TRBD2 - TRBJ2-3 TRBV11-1 CASSFWREISADTQYF TGTGCCAGCAGCTTTTGGCGGGAGATCTCCGCAGATACGCAGTATTTT
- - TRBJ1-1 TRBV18 CASSPLQGGTEAFF TGTGCCAGCTCTCCGTTACAGGGTGGCACTGAAGCTTTCTTT
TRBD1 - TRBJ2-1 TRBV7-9 CASSLVGGQYNEQFF TGTGCCAGCAGCTTAGTAGGGGGACAGTACAATGAGCAGTTCTTC
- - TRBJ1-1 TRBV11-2 CASSLRTVMNTEAFF TGTGCCAGCAGCTTAAGGACAGTCATGAACACTGAAGCTTTCTTT